A single sample gave rise to the 26 T cell receptor beta chains below, sequenced in a study of cytomegalovirus exposure and HLA in healthy donors. 60 Vbeta and 13 Jbeta primers were used in PCR. This table comes from immunoSEQ multiplex PCR, and its TCRdb copy is limited to in-frame clones, with some not included. Of 150,000 to 200,000 clones listed, over 70% were seen once; the top ten hold approximately 4.8%. Sequenced material: PBMCs. The receptor source for this set is a man aged 25-45 years in good health and CMV-seronegative.

V is TRBV19 and J is TRBJ2-3, with 11 positions matching TRBD2. There are 17 residues in the CDR3. With 1 base clipped from V and 3 bases from J, the junction kept 6 bases outside the gene matches. The germline gives CDR1 LNHDA, CDR2 SQIVND (reference sequence). CDR3 protein: CASSIVGTSGPTDTQYF. CDR3 sequence (DNA): TGTGCCAGTAGTATAGTAGGGACTAGCGGACCTACAGATACGCAGTATTTT.

This sequence joins TRBV19 and TRBJ1-1; D might be TRBD1 (6 bases). V lost 6 bases, J lost 5 bases, and 16 bases lay in between. The V gene's germline CDR1 is LNHDA and CDR2 SQIVND (reference sequence). This CDR3 is built from 14 residues. CDR3 amino acids: CASRPGQWMTEAFF. The CDR3 DNA follows: TGTGCCAGTAGGCCCGGACAGTGGATGACTGAAGCTTTCTTT.

The table lists this clone with a count of one. The V gene is TRBV4-1, the J gene TRBJ2-7; D is possibly TRBD2 (5 bases). The V gene's germline CDR1 is MGHRA and CDR2 YSYEKL. This CDR3 region has 13 residues. V shed 4 bases and J shed 2 bases, with 9 bases lying between them. The CDR3 DNA sequence: TGCGCCAGCAGCCCCCCGGGAACCTACGAGCAGTACTTC. This translates into CASSPPGTYEQYF.

The V and J genes are TRBV7-3 and TRBJ1-2; 7 nucleotides match TRBD1. This CDR3 has 14 residues. The germline gives CDR1 SGHTA, CDR2 FQGTGA. J lost 4 bases, V lost 4 bases, and 6 bases had no gene match. The CDR3 region has the DNA TGTGCCAGCAGCTCCCAGGGGGGCGTCTATGGCTACACCTTC. It codes for CASSSQGGVYGYTF.

V usage is TRBV7-2 and J usage is TRBJ2-7, with a weak D call TRBD2 (7 bases). CDR3 length: 15 amino acids. Per the germline V gene, CDR1 is SGHTA and CDR2 is FQGNSA. V lost 5 bases to trimming and J lost 2 bases, with 16 bases between them. This CDR3 reads CASSPAAGAAYEQYF. The DNA of the CDR3 is TGTGCCAGCAGCCCCGCTGCGGGGGCCGCCTACGAGCAGTACTTC.

V is TRBV27 and J is TRBJ1-4; 8 positions match TRBD1. CDR3 length: 14 residues. CDR1 is MNHEY and CDR2 is SMNVEV in the germline V gene (reference sequence). Germline trimming cut 5 bases from V and 4 bases from J; bases unmatched to any gene: 3. The CDR3 region is CASSLQGDNEKLFF. For the CDR3, the DNA is TGTGCCAGCAGTCTACAGGGGGATAATGAAAAACTGTTTTTT.

The V and J genes are TRBV27 and TRBJ2-3; 9 nucleotides agree with TRBD2. V dropped 5 bases and J dropped 2; count of bases not matched to a gene: 8. Germline V gene sequence: CDR1 MNHEY, CDR2 SMNVEV (reference sequence). CDR3 length: 16 residues. In DNA form, the CDR3 reads TGTGCCAGCAGTAAAAGCGGGGGGCCCTCCACAGATACGCAGTATTTT. This codes for CASSKSGGPSTDTQYF.

This clone was recorded a few times. This chain connects TRBV28 to TRBJ1-3; 10 nucleotides line up with TRBD1. Losses at the gene ends were 6 bases for V and 4 bases for J; bases not matched to a gene: 3. The CDR3 is made up of 14 amino acids. Germline V gives CDR1 MDHEN, CDR2 SYDVKM. The CDR3 DNA reads as TGTGCCAGCAGACGACAGGGGGCGGGAAACACCATATATTTT. Its translation is CASRRQGAGNTIYF.

This chain uses TRBV18 with TRBJ2-1, with 10 nucleotides matching TRBD2. CDR1 is KGHSH, CDR2 LQKENI, per germline. This CDR3 has 16 residues. Trimming removed 3 bases from V and 7 bases from J; junction bases left unmatched: 9. The CDR3 loop is CASSPLASGSRNEQFF. In DNA, the CDR3 is TGTGCCAGCTCACCGCTGGCTAGCGGGAGTAGAAATGAGCAGTTCTTC.

The V call is TRBV6-6, the J call TRBJ2-7; no reliable D call. Trimming took 0 bases from V and 3 from J, leaving 6 bases between them. The germline CDR1 and CDR2 sequences are MNHNY and SVGAGI (reference sequence). This CDR3 spans 13 amino acids. The CDR3 DNA is TGTGCCAGCAGTTACTCTTATAGCTACGAGCAGTACTTC. It is translated as CASSYSYSYEQYF.

The chain carries TRBV6-1 and TRBJ2-2; D is unresolved. V shed 4 bases and J shed 0 bases, with 9 bases lying between them. The germline V gene encodes CDR1 MNHNS and CDR2 SASEGT. This CDR3 has 15 residues. Written as DNA, the CDR3 is TGTGCCAGCAGTGCGAACAGACCGAACACCGGGGAGCTGTTTTTT. Protein: CASSANRPNTGELFF.

This clone showed up just a few times. CDR3 DNA: TGTGCCAGCACCCTAACCCCACAGGGGTCCCCGTACAATGAGCAGTTCTTC. Its translation: CASTLTPQGSPYNEQFF. The V call is TRBV21-1, the J call TRBJ2-1; the DNA was not used to check the table's D call, TRBD1. TRBV21-1 is described as a pseudogene. The CDR3 has 17 residues.

The chain uses TRBV5-1 and TRBJ1-1, with D tentatively TRBD1 (5 bases). V was cut by 0 bases and J by 1 base, with 13 bases left in between. From germline, CDR1 is SGHRS and CDR2 YFSETQ. The CDR3 totals 16 residues. The CDR3 DNA is TGCGCCAGCAGCTTGGGTGGGGGGTATGAGAACACTGAAGCTTTCTTT. Translation gives CASSLGGGYENTEAFF.

J is TRBJ2-6 and V is TRBV5-1; a weak D match, TRBD1 (5 bases). The CDR3 is 16 residues long. Germline V gives CDR1 SGHRS, CDR2 YFSETQ. The V and J ends lost 2 bases and 0 bases respectively, with 9 bases between them. The CDR3 region has the DNA TGCGCCAGCAGCTTTGACAGCCCCTCTGGGGCCAACGTCCTGACTTTC. It translates to CASSFDSPSGANVLTF.

CDR3 DNA sequence: TGTGCCAGTAAAATTCAGTCATCCCCAGGGAAGGACTATGGCTACACCTTC. Residues: CASKIQSSPGKDYGYTF. The chain is built from TRBV27 and TRBJ1-2; perhaps TRBD1 as D (5 bases). V gave up 9 bases and J gave up 3 bases, with 26 bases separating them. CDR1 is MNHEY and CDR2 is SMNVEV in the germline V gene (reference sequence). The CDR3 has 17 amino acids.

V gene TRBV27 combines with J gene TRBJ2-3; 13 bases map to TRBD2. The ends lost 8 bases at V and 0 bases at J; junction bases unmatched: 8. Germline V gene data show CDR1 as MNHEY and CDR2 as SMNVEV (reference sequence). This CDR3 is built from 17 residues. CDR3 sequence: CASDGLAGAPSTDTQYF. CDR3 nucleotides: TGTGCCAGCGACGGACTAGCGGGGGCCCCTAGCACAGATACGCAGTATTTT.

V and J are TRBV27 and TRBJ2-7, with TRBD2 matching 7 bases. The CDR3 runs to 14 residues. The germline CDR1 and CDR2 sequences are MNHEY and SMNVEV (reference sequence). The V segment lost 3 bases and the J segment 5 bases; nucleotides outside the gene matches: 7. The CDR3 spells CASSFTAGSHEQYF. The CDR3 region has the DNA TGTGCCAGCAGTTTCACAGCGGGAAGTCACGAGCAGTACTTC.

This clone was counted only a few times. Other DNA sequences in this sample translate to the same CDR3. The CDR3 nucleotides read TGTGCCAGCAGCTTAAATATCTATCAGCCCCAGCATTTT. Its translation: CASSLNIYQPQHF. The V and J genes are TRBV7-8 and TRBJ1-5; D not certain. V was clipped by 2 bases and J by 5 bases, with 7 bases between them. The germline CDR1 and CDR2 sequences are SGHVS and FQNEAQ. The length of the CDR3 is 13 residues.

V usage is TRBV4-1 and J usage is TRBJ2-3; weak D call: TRBD1 (6 bases). V lost 1 base, J lost 2 bases, and 16 bases lay in between. There are 17 residues in the CDR3. The germline V gene has CDR1 MGHRA and CDR2 YSYEKL. The CDR3 sequence: CASSQVLQGFLTDTQYF. The CDR3 DNA follows: TGCGCCAGCAGCCAAGTCCTTCAGGGGTTCCTCACAGATACGCAGTATTTT.

The chain uses TRBV29-1 and TRBJ2-7, with 13 positions matching TRBD2. Germline CDR1 is SQVTM and CDR2 is ANQGSEA. J was trimmed by 2 bases and V by 1 base; bases with no gene match: 2. The CDR3 is 15 amino acids. In nucleotides, the CDR3 is TGCAGCGTTGAAGGTGGACTAGCGGGGGCCTACGAGCAGTACTTC. Its translation is CSVEGGLAGAYEQYF.

The chain is built from TRBV9 and TRBJ1-2; the D is unclear. Trimming removed 3 bases at V and 0 bases at J, with 9 bases between. This CDR3 is 14 amino acids long. Germline CDR1 reads SGDLS; CDR2 reads YYNGEE. In DNA form, the CDR3 reads TGTGCCAGCAGCGGGGGAGGCCCTAACTATGGCTACACCTTC. Residues: CASSGGGPNYGYTF.

The chain joins TRBV6-5 to TRBJ2-5, with 7 bases fitting TRBD2. The CDR3 length is 13 residues. Germline assignment: CDR1 MNHEY and CDR2 SVGAGI. V lost 7 bases to trimming and J lost 4 bases; unmatched junction nucleotides: 6. The CDR3 is CASTVSGGETQYF. CDR3 bases: TGTGCCAGCACCGTATCGGGGGGAGAGACCCAGTACTTC.

This clone was seen more than once but under ten times. This chain joins TRBV9 and TRBJ2-3; D is undetermined. This CDR3 comprises 13 residues. Per the germline V gene, CDR1 is SGDLS and CDR2 is YYNGEE. V lost 1 base, J lost 2 bases, and 5 bases lay in between. The CDR3 nucleotides are TGTGCCAGCAGCGTACTCCCCACAGATACGCAGTATTTT. It specifies CASSVLPTDTQYF.

In its sample, this clone was seen once. In nucleotides, the CDR3 is TGTGCCTGGAGTAGGGAAAGGACAGGGGTCCCTCAGCCCCAGCATTTT. Translating gives CAWSRERTGVPQPQHF. V is TRBV30 and J is TRBJ1-5, with 9 bases lining up with TRBD1. V lost 2 bases and J lost 6; bases outside the gene matches: 11. Germline CDR1 reads GTSNPN; CDR2 reads SVGIG (reference sequence). The CDR3 has 16 amino acids.

The chain joins TRBV28 to TRBJ1-1, with TRBD1 as a possible D gene (6 bases). V gave up 6 bases and J gave up 4 bases, with 15 bases separating them. This CDR3 comprises 14 residues. CDR1 is MDHEN and CDR2 is SYDVKM in the germline V gene. The CDR3 nucleotides are TGTGCCAGCAGCGGGGGGGGCGTAATCACTGAAGCTTTCTTT. Translating gives CASSGGGVITEAFF.

The genes are TRBV7-9 and TRBJ2-1; D might be TRBD1 (6 bases). CDR1 SEHNR and CDR2 FQNEAQ come from the germline V gene (reference sequence). Trimming pared 4 bases from V and 5 bases from J, leaving 18 bases between. The CDR3 runs 16 residues. The chain's CDR3 is CASSYGPTGLDNEQFF. In DNA, the CDR3 is TGTGCCAGCAGCTATGGCCCGACAGGACTTGACAATGAGCAGTTCTTC.